Following are 20 T cell receptor beta chains from one sample sequenced in a study of technical replicates of blood from a few donors. TCRdb's table, derived via immunoSEQ multiplex PCR, lists solely in-frame clones and lacks some. The sample yields approximately 99,000 clones, roughly 96% seen once. Sequencing input: T cells isolated from PBMCs. All receptors derive from a human donor in good health.

This clone has only one observation. The chain's CDR3 is CASSILRNEQFF. DNA of the CDR3: TGTGCCAGCAGTATTCTTCGCAATGAGCAGTTCTTC. The rearrangement links TRBV27 to TRBJ2-1; D remains unclear. The germline CDR1 and CDR2 sequences are MNHEY and SMNVEV (reference sequence). V was clipped by 5 bases and J by 6 bases, with 8 bases between them. The CDR3 sequence is 12 residues long.

The rearrangement links TRBV6-5 to TRBJ2-7; TRBD1 matches at 10 bases. V shed 4 bases and J 4 bases; nucleotides not matched to a gene: 7. This CDR3 is 15 amino acids long. CDR1 MNHEY and CDR2 SVGAGI come from the germline V gene. The CDR3 nucleotides are TGTGCCAGCAGTTTCGGGGGACAGGGGTCGTACGAGCAGTACTTC. Protein product: CASSFGGQGSYEQYF.

The chain carries TRBV5-4 and TRBJ2-5; 14 bases fit TRBD2. Trimming removed 3 bases from V and 3 bases from J; junction bases left unmatched: 4. This CDR3 is built from 16 residues. Germline loops: CDR1 SGHNT, CDR2 YYREEE (reference sequence). Here the CDR3 DNA reads TGTGCCAGCAGCTCCGGGACTAGCGGGAGAGAAGAGACCCAGTACTTC. Translated: CASSSGTSGREETQYF.

This rearrangement joins TRBV7-3 to TRBJ2-7, with 10 bases that match TRBD2. Germline lookup yields CDR1 SGHTA and CDR2 FQGTGA. CDR3 size: 15 residues. With 5 bases clipped from V and 4 bases from J, the junction kept 8 bases outside the gene matches. In nucleotides, the CDR3 is TGTGCCAGCAGCCCGGCTAGCGGGAGTGTGTACGAGCAGTACTTC. Its translation: CASSPASGSVYEQYF. Complete variable domain (other parts from reference TRBV7-3 and TRBJ2-7): GAGVSQTPSNKVTEKGKYVELRCDPISGHTALYWYRQSLGQGPEFLIYFQGTGAADDSGLPNDRFFAVRPEGSVSTLKIQRTERGDSAVYLCASSPASGSVYEQYFGPGTRLTVT.

The chain carries TRBV27 and TRBJ2-7; 11 bases map to TRBD2. V lost 8 bases, J lost 4 bases, and 7 bases stayed unmatched. The CDR3 is made up of 14 amino acids. Germline V gene lookup returns CDR1 MNHEY and CDR2 SMNVEV (reference sequence). The CDR3 coding sequence is TGTGCCAGCGGCCTAGCGGGAGGTGTGTACGAGCAGTACTTC. Translation: CASGLAGGVYEQYF.

V is TRBV6-6 and J is TRBJ2-2, with 10 nucleotides matching TRBD2. This CDR3 contains 16 residues. Trimming took 3 bases from V and 4 from J; bases not matched to a gene: 5. Germline V gives CDR1 MNHNY, CDR2 SVGAGI (reference sequence). The DNA of the CDR3 is TGTGCCAGCAGTTATGGGAGCGGGAGGGCCACCGGGGAGCTGTTTTTT. Encoded protein: CASSYGSGRATGELFF.

This clone was counted once. V and J are TRBV5-8 and TRBJ1-4, with 7 positions matching TRBD1. The CDR3 totals 16 residues. Germline CDR1 SGHTS, CDR2 YDEGEE. Germline trimming cut 7 bases from V and 0 bases from J; bases unmatched to any gene: 9. Here the CDR3 DNA reads TGTGCCAGCTCGCTCAGGGGGGAAGCAACTAATGAAAAACTGTTTTTT. Its translation is CASSLRGEATNEKLFF.

The V and J genes are TRBV13 and TRBJ2-5, with 10 bases fitting TRBD2. The junction had 7 bases not matched to a gene; V was cut back by 1 base and J by 5 bases. Germline lookup yields CDR1 PRHDT and CDR2 FYEKMQ (reference sequence). The CDR3 length is 16 residues. CDR3 in amino acids: CASSLAPSGSAETQYF. CDR3 nucleotide sequence: TGTGCCAGCAGCTTAGCGCCTAGCGGGAGTGCCGAGACCCAGTACTTC.

The table lists this clone with a count of one. The chain couples TRBV6-1 to TRBJ1-1, with 7 bases aligning to TRBD1. The V segment lost 10 bases and the J segment 0 bases; nucleotides outside the gene matches: 8. Germline CDR1 is MNHNS and CDR2 is SASEGT. This CDR3 contains 14 residues. The CDR3 loop reads CAIGTVNMNTEAFF. The CDR3 DNA reads TGTGCCATCGGGACAGTCAACATGAACACTGAAGCTTTCTTT.

The V gene is TRBV10-3, the J gene TRBJ1-1; TRBD1 matches at 9 bases. The germline CDR1 and CDR2 sequences are ENHRY and SYGVKD. Unmatched junction bases numbered 5, after V lost 7 bases and J lost 5 bases. The CDR3 loop spans 13 amino acids. Here the CDR3 reads CAIMIDRGTEAFF. The CDR3 coding sequence is TGTGCCATCATGATCGACAGGGGGACTGAAGCTTTCTTT.

J is TRBJ1-1 and V is TRBV27; D unresolved. Germline V CDR1 and CDR2: MNHEY, SMNVEV (reference sequence). V lost 0 bases and J 2 bases, leaving 4 bases between the germline ends. This CDR3 is 13 amino acids long. CDR3 sequence: CASSLSANTEAFF. The CDR3 DNA is TGTGCCAGCAGTTTATCGGCAAACACTGAAGCTTTCTTT.

The V and J genes are TRBV29-1 and TRBJ2-5, with a tentative D call TRBD2 (5 bases). The CDR3 covers 12 residues. The germline V gene has CDR1 SQVTM and CDR2 ANQGSEA. V lost 6 bases and J 3 bases, leaving 11 bases between the germline ends. The CDR3 DNA sequence: TGCAGCGTCGAACGGGATGAAGAGACCCAGTACTTC. Translation gives CSVERDEETQYF.

The chain combines TRBV25-1 with TRBJ1-4, with unresolved D. The V gene lost 7 bases and the J gene lost 7 bases, with 19 bases spanning the gap. Germline CDR1 is MGHDK and CDR2 is SYGVNS. The CDR3 has 15 amino acids. CDR3 nucleotide sequence: TGTGCCAGCACTAAGTATGGCGATGAGGGTGAAAAACTGTTTTTT. It codes for CASTKYGDEGEKLFF. The complete variable domain, with remaining parts taken from reference TRBV25-1 and TRBJ1-4, reads EADIYQTPRYLVIGTGKKITLECSQTMGHDKMYWYQQDPGMELHLIHYSYGVNSTEKGDLSSESTVSRIRTEHFPLTLESARPSHTSQYLCASTKYGDEGEKLFFGSGTQLSVL.

This clone was observed once. This chain joins TRBV2 and TRBJ1-1; D gene ambiguous. The CDR3 runs to 16 residues. V was pared by 0 bases and J by 1 base, with 12 bases between. CDR1 is SNHLY, CDR2 FYNNEI, per germline. This CDR3 reads CASSEAQVLKNTEAFF. DNA of the CDR3: TGTGCCAGCAGTGAAGCCCAGGTGCTTAAGAACACTGAAGCTTTCTTT.

This chain connects TRBV4-2 to TRBJ2-1, with 12 nucleotides matching TRBD2. The CDR3 spans 18 residues. The germline V gene encodes CDR1 LGHNA and CDR2 YNFKEQ. With V trimmed by 1 base and J by 6 bases, 10 bases remained unmatched. CDR3 region: CASSQVPARTSGVNEQFF. In DNA form, the CDR3 reads TGTGCCAGCAGCCAAGTGCCCGCTCGGACTAGCGGGGTCAATGAGCAGTTCTTC.

The CDR3 here is CASSPGQGSGNTQYF. For the CDR3, the DNA is TGTGCCAGCAGTCCCGGACAGGGGTCAGGAAATACGCAGTATTTT. The V call is TRBV7-9, the J call TRBJ2-3, with TRBD1 identical over 9 bases. The CDR3 totals 15 residues. With V trimmed by 6 bases and J by 7 bases, 11 bases remained unmatched. Germline-derived CDR1 and CDR2 are SEHNR and FQNEAQ (reference sequence).

CDR3 amino acids: CASSLAGTGVTDTQYF. CDR3 nucleotides: TGTGCCAGCAGCTTAGCCGGGACAGGGGTCACAGATACGCAGTATTTT. This chain uses TRBV7-3 with TRBJ2-3; 10 bases match TRBD1. Losses at the gene ends were 2 bases for V and 2 bases for J; bases not matched to a gene: 4. The germline CDR1 and CDR2 sequences are SGHTA and FQGTGA. CDR3 length: 16 residues.

The rearrangement joins TRBV2 to TRBJ1-2; weak D call: TRBD1 (6 bases). CDR1 is SNHLY and CDR2 is FYNNEI in the germline V gene. The CDR3 loop spans 10 amino acids. V was clipped by 8 bases and J by 14 bases, with 15 bases between them. CDR3 bases: TGTGCCAGCGGGGCGGGGGGCGGAACCTTC. This sequence encodes CASGAGGGTF. The variable domain in full, with the rest retrieved from reference TRBV2 and TRBJ1-2, is EPEVTQTPSHQVTQMGQEVILRCVPISNHLYFYWYRQILGQKVEFLVSFYNNEISEKSEIFDDQFSVERPDGSNFTLKIRSTKLEDSAMYFCASGAGGGTFGSGTRLTVV.

This chain uses TRBV2 with TRBJ2-3, with 10 bases that match TRBD2. With 8 bases clipped from V and 3 bases from J, the junction kept 11 bases outside the gene matches. The germline CDR1 and CDR2 sequences are SNHLY and FYNNEI. The CDR3 is 16 amino acids. DNA of the CDR3: TGTGCCAGCGGTGGAGCGGGAGGGCCCAGGACAGATACGCAGTATTTT. Its translation: CASGGAGGPRTDTQYF.

The CDR3 sequence: CASSLKGWGLAKDTDTQYF. The CDR3 DNA follows: TGTGCCAGCAGCTTAAAAGGGTGGGGACTAGCGAAAGACACAGATACGCAGTATTTT. The chain recombines TRBV7-3 with TRBJ2-3; 10 bases line up with TRBD2. CDR3 length: 19 amino acids. The ends lost 1 base at V and 2 bases at J; junction bases unmatched: 12. Germline CDR1 and CDR2: SGHTA and FQGTGA. Supplemented by reference TRBV7-3 and TRBJ2-3, the full variable domain reads GAGVSQTPSNKVTEKGKYVELRCDPISGHTALYWYRQSLGQGPEFLIYFQGTGAADDSGLPNDRFFAVRPEGSVSTLKIQRTERGDSAVYLCASSLKGWGLAKDTDTQYFGPGTRLTVL.